This TCR beta chain was documented in a study of control samples from healthy donors and cancer patients. CDR1 and CDR2 from the germline V gene are MDHEN and SYDVKM. There are 12 residues in the CDR3. The germline V and J ends were trimmed by 4 bases and 7 bases, with 8 bases remaining between them. Measured with immunoSEQ multiplex PCR; TCRdb has only the in-frame clones, and not every one. The profile covers 150,000 to 200,000 clones, with 70% to 90% appearing a single time and about 1.8% taken by the ten largest. The receptor was isolated from a man aged 18 to 30 in good health. The chain uses TRBV28 and TRBJ2-1, with a possible D match to TRBD1 (5 bases). Sequencing was done on a sample of blood. The DNA for the CDR3 is TGTGCCAGCAGTTCAGGGTGGAATGAGCAGTTCTTC. Its translation is CASSSGWNEQFF.